This T cell receptor (beta chain) comes out of a study of blood T cell repertoires in COVID-19. Clones were read by immunoSEQ multiplex PCR, and TCRdb kept only the in-frame ones, dropping some. The data contain around 250,000 clones, 65% to 85% of them seen just once; the ten biggest clones take up around 3.6%. The junction had 10 bases not matched to a gene; V was cut back by 6 bases and J by 2 bases. Germline values: CDR1 WSHSY, CDR2 SAAADI. The CDR3 runs to 15 residues. This clone appeared a few times. The clonotype originates from a man in his fifties or sixties who had recovered from COVID-19. Sequences were obtained from PBMCs or T cells enriched from blood (not recorded which). V gene TRBV10-2 combines with J gene TRBJ2-7, with 7 positions matching TRBD1. The CDR3 coding sequence is TGCGCCAGCAGCACTGGCACCGGGACAGCCTACGAGCAGTACTTC. Translation: CASSTGTGTAYEQYF.